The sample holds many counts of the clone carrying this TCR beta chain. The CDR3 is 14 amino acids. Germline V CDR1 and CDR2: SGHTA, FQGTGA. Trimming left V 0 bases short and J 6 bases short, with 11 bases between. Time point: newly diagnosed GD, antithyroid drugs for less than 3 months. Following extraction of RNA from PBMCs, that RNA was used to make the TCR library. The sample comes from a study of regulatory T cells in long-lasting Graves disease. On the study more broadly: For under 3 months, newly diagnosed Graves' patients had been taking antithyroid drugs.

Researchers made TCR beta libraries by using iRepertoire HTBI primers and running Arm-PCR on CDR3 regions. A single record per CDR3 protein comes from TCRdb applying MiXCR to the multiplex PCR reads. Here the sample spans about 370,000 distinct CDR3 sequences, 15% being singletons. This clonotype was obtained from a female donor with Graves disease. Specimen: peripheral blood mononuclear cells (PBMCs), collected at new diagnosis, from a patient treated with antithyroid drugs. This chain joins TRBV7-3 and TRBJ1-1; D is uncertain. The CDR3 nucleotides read TGTGCCAGCAGCTTAACGGCAGGCTTCGCTGAAGCTTTCTTT. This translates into CASSLTAGFAEAFF.